This is a list of T cell receptor beta chains from one sample in a study of blood T cells in healthy people across ages. MiXCR was run by TCRdb on the 5' RACE reads, yielding one entry per CDR3 protein. The sample holds around 870,000 distinct CDR3 sequences, under 35% seen once. The material sequenced was blood. Source of these receptors: an elderly woman in good health. The CDR3 runs from the conserved cysteine through the conserved F or W. The order of the fields is J gene, V gene, D gene, clone size, CDR3 length, CDR3 DNA, CDR3 protein. A D gene is named only where the DNA matches it firmly. Not all rows give a size; the values are once, few, many and, for expanded clones, a class.

>TRBJ1-4|TRBV25-1|.|many|14
TGTGCCAGCAGTGAATCCGGGGGAGGTGAAAAACTGTTTTTT
CASSESGGGEKLFF
>TRBJ2-1|TRBV7-2|TRBD2|many|17
TGTGCCAGCAGCTCCCCCGGGACTAGAGCAAACTACAATGAGCAGTTCTTC
CASSSPGTRANYNEQFF
>TRBJ1-5|TRBV4-1|.|.|16
TGCGCCAGCAGCCAAAGGTATGAAAATAGCAATCAGCCCCAGCATTTT
CASSQRYENSNQPQHF
>TRBJ2-5|TRBV6-2/TRBV6-3|.|.|15
TGTGCCAGCAGTTATAGACGGGGCCCCCAAGAGACCCAGTACTTC
CASSYRRGPQETQYF
>TRBJ1-5|TRBV20-1|.|.|15
TGCAGTGCTAGACCATGGGCCATTAGCAATCAGCCCCAGCATTTT
CSARPWAISNQPQHF
>TRBJ1-4|TRBV18|TRBD1|few|14
TGTGCCAGCTCACCCGGACAGGTCAAGGAAAAACTGTTTTTT
CASSPGQVKEKLFF
>TRBJ2-3|TRBV15|.|many|16
TGTGCCACCAGCAGAGAGGGGGGCCCGAGCACAGATACGCAGTATTTT
CATSREGGPSTDTQYF
>TRBJ1-5|TRBV19|TRBD1|few|16
TGTGCCAGTAGTATCACCCATGGACAGGGTAGACAGCCCCAGCATTTT
CASSITHGQGRQPQHF
>TRBJ2-5|TRBV7-2|TRBD2|many|18
TGTGCCAGCAGCTTCAAAGGACTAGCGGGGGGTGAGCAAGAGACCCAGTACTTC
CASSFKGLAGGEQETQYF
>TRBJ1-2|TRBV29-1|.|many|9
TGCAGCGCTACGGAAGGCTACACCTTC
CSATEGYTF
>TRBJ2-5|TRBV20-1|TRBD2|many|16
TGCAGTGCTAGAGGACTAGCAAGGGGTGTTGGGGAGACCCAGTACTTC
CSARGLARGVGETQYF
>TRBJ2-2|TRBV12-3/TRBV12-4|.|.|15
TGTGCCAGCAGTTTACGGCCACCTTTAGCCGGGGAGCTGTTTTTT
CASSLRPPLAGELFF
>TRBJ1-5|TRBV4-1|.|.|15
TGCGCCAGCAGCCAACAACAGGGTGGTAATCAGCCCCAGCATTTT
CASSQQQGGNQPQHF
>TRBJ2-3|TRBV2|.|few|15
TGTGCCAGCACCCAAAGGGGTGCCGGAGTGAATACGCAGTATTTT
CASTQRGAGVNTQYF
>TRBJ2-4|TRBV5-1|.|.|15
TGCGCCAGCAGCCCAACAGGGTTGAGGGAAAACATTCAGTACTTC
CASSPTGLRENIQYF
>TRBJ2-1|TRBV7-7|TRBD1|.|15
TGTGCCAGCAGCTTACGAGGGGGCAAGGGGAATGAGCAGTTCTTC
CASSLRGGKGNEQFF
>TRBJ1-6|TRBV4-1|.|few|15
TGCGCCAGCAGCCAAGAGGGCAGACATCCTTCACCCCTCCACTTT
CASSQEGRHPSPLHF
>TRBJ1-6|TRBV27|.|many|14
TGTGCCAGCAGTTTAACCCAGCCAAATTCACCCCTCCACTTT
CASSLTQPNSPLHF
>TRBJ2-5|TRBV7-2|.|.|16
TGTGCCAGCAGCCCGACCCGGTCAGGCGGAGGAGAGACCCAGTACTTC
CASSPTRSGGGETQYF
>TRBJ2-3|TRBV4-3|.|many|16
TGCGCCAGCAGCCAAGATGCGGGGATCAGCATCAATACGCAGTATTTT
CASSQDAGISINTQYF
>TRBJ1-1|TRBV3-1|TRBD1|.|16
TGTGCCAGCAGCCATCCTGCCGGGACAGGGGTACCTGAAGCTTTCTTT
CASSHPAGTGVPEAFF
>TRBJ2-3|TRBV7-2|TRBD1|many|16
TGTGCCAGCAGCTTAAAAACAGGGGCTAGCACAGATACGCAGTATTTT
CASSLKTGASTDTQYF
>TRBJ2-6|TRBV7-2|TRBD2|many|19
TGTGCCAGCAGCTTAGCCTCGACTAGCGGGGGGTCAGGGGCCAACGTCCTGACTTTC
CASSLASTSGGSGANVLTF
>TRBJ2-2|TRBV6-2/TRBV6-3|.|.|13
TGTGCCAGCAGGGGACATTCCACCGGGGAGCGGTTTTTT
CASRGHSTGERFF
>TRBJ2-7|TRBV30|.|.|13
TGTGCCTGGAGGCGGGTCCCTTCCTACGAGCAGTACTTC
CAWRRVPSYEQYF
>TRBJ1-2|TRBV5-1|.|many|15
TGCGCCAGCAGCCCTCCGGCAGGGACTAACTATGGCTACACCTTC
CASSPPAGTNYGYTF
>TRBJ1-4|TRBV4-1|.|few|15
TGCGCCAGCAGCCAGAAGGGTGCAACTAATGAAAAACTGTTTTTT
CASSQKGATNEKLFF
>TRBJ2-1|TRBV30|TRBD2|.|14
TGTGCCTGGCAAGCGGGGGCCTCCTACAATGAGCAGTTCTTC
CAWQAGASYNEQFF
>TRBJ1-2|TRBV7-2|.|many|15
TGTGCCAGCAGCTTAACGCCGGCGGGGGCTCATGGCTACACCTTC
CASSLTPAGAHGYTF